This T cell receptor beta chain was sequenced for a study of T cell responses to AZD1222 COVID-19 vaccine. Method: immunoSEQ multiplex PCR; TCRdb's copy keeps in-frame clones and lacks some. Of about 160,000 clones detected, about nine tenths appear once; the ten largest clones hold over 4.5%. Broader study findings: White British ancestry dominated among donors, who included more females, and clonal diversity was possibly underestimated. Distributed over spike, vaccine-associated CD4 TCRs predominated at 160-218 and 743-854. Baseline seropositives among AZD1222 recipients totaled only six or seven.

With regard to this clone: Its antigen is unknown.

CDR3 length: 16 amino acids. Germline CDR1 is SGDLS and CDR2 is YYNGEE. Trimming stripped 0 bases from V and 4 bases from J, with 14 bases between. The sample in question was peripheral blood, obtained on day 0 of AZD1222 vaccination. This TCR was recovered from an adult in good health. The chain carries TRBV9 and TRBJ2-1, with D perhaps TRBD1 (6 bases). The CDR3 spells CASSVGVGARYNEQFF. The CDR3 DNA is TGTGCCAGCAGCGTAGGAGTGGGGGCCAGGTACAATGAGCAGTTCTTC.